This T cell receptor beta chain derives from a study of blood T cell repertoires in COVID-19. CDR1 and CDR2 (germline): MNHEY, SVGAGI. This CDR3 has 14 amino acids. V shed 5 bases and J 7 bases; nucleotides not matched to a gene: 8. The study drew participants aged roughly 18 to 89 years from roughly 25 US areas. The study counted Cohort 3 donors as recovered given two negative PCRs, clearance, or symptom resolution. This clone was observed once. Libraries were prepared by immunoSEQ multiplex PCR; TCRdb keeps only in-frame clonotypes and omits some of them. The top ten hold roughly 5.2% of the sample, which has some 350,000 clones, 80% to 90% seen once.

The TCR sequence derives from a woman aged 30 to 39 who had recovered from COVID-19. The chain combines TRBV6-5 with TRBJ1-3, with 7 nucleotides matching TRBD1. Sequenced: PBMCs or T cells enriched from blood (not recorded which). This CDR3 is CASSPRQGRNTIYF. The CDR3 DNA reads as TGTGCCAGCAGTCCTAGACAGGGCCGCAACACCATATATTTT.